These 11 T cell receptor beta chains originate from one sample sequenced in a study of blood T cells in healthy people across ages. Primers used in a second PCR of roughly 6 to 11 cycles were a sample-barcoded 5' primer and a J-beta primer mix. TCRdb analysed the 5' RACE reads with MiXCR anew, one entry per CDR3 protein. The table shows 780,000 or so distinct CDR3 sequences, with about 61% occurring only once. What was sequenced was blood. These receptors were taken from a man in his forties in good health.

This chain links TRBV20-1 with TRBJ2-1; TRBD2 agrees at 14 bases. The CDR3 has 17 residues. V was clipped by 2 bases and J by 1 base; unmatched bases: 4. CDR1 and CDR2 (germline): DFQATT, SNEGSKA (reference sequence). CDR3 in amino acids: CSARWGLAGVSYNEQFF. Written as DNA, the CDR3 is TGCAGTGCTAGATGGGGACTAGCGGGAGTGTCCTACAATGAGCAGTTCTTC.

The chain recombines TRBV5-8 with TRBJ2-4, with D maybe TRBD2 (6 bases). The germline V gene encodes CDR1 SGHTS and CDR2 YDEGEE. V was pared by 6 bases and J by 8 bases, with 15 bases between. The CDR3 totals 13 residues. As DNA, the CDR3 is TGTGCCAGCAACTCCCGGGGGTTTGACATTCAGTACTTC. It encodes CASNSRGFDIQYF.

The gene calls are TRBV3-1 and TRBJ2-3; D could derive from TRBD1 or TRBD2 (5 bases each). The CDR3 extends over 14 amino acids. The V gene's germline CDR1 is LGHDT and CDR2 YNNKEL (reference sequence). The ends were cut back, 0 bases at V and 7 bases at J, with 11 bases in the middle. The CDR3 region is CASSQDPKGHTQYF. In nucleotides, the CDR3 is TGTGCCAGCAGCCAAGATCCCAAGGGACATACGCAGTATTTT.

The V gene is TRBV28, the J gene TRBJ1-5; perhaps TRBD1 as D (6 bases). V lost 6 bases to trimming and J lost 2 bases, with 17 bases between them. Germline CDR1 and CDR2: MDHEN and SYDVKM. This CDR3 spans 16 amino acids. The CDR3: CASSRAGTTGNQPQHF. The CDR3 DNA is TGTGCCAGCAGCCGTGCCGGGACAACTGGCAATCAGCCCCAGCATTTT. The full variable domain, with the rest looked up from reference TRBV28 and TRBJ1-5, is DVKVTQSSRYLVKRTGEKVFLECVQDMDHENMFWYRQDPGLGLRLIYFSYDVKMKEKGDIPEGYSVSREKKERFSLILESASTNQTSMYLCASSRAGTTGNQPQHFGDGTRLSIL.

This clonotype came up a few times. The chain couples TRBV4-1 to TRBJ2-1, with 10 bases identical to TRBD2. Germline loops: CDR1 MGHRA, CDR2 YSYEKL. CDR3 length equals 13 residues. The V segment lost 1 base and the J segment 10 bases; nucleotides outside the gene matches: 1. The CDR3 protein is CASSQGGLAEQFF. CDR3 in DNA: TGCGCCAGCAGCCAAGGGGGACTAGCGGAGCAGTTCTTC.

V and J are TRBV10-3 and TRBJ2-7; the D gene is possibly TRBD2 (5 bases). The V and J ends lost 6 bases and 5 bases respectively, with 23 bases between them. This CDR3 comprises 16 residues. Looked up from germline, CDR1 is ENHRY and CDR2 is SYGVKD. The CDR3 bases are TGTGCCATCAGCATGCCGGGAACAACAGCCCGCGACGAGCAGTACTTC. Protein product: CAISMPGTTARDEQYF.

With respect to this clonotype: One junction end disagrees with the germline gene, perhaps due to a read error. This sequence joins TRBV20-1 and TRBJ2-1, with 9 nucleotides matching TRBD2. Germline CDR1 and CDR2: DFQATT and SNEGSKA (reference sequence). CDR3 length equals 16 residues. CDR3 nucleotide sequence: TGCAGTGCTAGGGATGTAGCGGGAGATACCTACAAGGAGCAGTTCTTC. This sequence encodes CSARDVAGDTYKEQFF.

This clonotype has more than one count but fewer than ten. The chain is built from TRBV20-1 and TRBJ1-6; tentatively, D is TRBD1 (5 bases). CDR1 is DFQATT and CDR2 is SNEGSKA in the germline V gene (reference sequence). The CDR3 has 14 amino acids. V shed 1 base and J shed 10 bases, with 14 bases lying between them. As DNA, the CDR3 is TGCAGTGCTAGAGGGCAGGGAAGAGCATCACCCCTCCACTTT. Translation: CSARGQGRASPLHF.

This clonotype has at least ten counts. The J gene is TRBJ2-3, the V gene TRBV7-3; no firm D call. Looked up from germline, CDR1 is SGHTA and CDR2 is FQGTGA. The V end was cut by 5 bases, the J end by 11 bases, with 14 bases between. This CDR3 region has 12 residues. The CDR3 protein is CASSPKVEEQYF. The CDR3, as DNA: TGTGCCAGCAGCCCTAAGGTAGAAGAGCAGTATTTT.

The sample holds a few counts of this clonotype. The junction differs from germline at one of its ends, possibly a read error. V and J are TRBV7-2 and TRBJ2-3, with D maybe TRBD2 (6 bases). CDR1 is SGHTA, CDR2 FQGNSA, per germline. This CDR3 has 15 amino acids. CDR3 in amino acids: CASSLVAASTDTQYF. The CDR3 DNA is TGCGCCAGCAGCTTGGTAGCGGCTAGCACAGATACGCAGTATTTT.

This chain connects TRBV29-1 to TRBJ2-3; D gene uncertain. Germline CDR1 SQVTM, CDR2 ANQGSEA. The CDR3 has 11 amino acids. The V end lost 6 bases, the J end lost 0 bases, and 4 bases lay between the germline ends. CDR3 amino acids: CSVRSTDTQYF. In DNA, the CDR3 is TGCAGCGTCCGTAGCACAGATACGCAGTATTTT.